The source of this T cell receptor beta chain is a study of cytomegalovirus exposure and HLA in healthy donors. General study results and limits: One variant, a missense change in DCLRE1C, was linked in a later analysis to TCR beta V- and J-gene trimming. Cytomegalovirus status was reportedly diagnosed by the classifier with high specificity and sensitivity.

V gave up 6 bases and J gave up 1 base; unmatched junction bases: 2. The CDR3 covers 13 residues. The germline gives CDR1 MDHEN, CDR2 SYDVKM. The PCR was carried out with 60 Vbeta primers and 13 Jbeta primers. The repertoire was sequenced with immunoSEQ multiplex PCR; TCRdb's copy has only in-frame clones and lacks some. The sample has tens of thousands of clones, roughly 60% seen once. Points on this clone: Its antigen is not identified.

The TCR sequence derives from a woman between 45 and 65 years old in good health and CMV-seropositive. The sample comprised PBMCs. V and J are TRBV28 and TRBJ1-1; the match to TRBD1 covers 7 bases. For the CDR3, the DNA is TGTGCCAGCAGACAGGGGCCGAACACTGAAGCTTTCTTT. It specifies CASRQGPNTEAFF.